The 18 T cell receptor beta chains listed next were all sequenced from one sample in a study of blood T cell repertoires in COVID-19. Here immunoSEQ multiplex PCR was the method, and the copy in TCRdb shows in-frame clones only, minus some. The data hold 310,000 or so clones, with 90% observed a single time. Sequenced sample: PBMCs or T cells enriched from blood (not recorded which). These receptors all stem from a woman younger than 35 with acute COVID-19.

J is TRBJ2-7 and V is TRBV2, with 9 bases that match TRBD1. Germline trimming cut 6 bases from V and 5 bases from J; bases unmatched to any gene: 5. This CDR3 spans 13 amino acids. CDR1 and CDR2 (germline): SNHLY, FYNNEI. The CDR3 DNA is TGTGCCAGCAGGGACAGGGGTTCCAACGAGCAGTACTTC. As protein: CASRDRGSNEQYF. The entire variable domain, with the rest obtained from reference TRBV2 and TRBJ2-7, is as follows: EPEVTQTPSHQVTQMGQEVILRCVPISNHLYFYWYRQILGQKVEFLVSFYNNEISEKSEIFDDQFSVERPDGSNFTLKIRSTKLEDSAMYFCASRDRGSNEQYFGPGTRLTVT.

The CDR3 sequence is CASRSTGSSNQPQHF. DNA of the CDR3: TGTGCCAGCAGGTCGACAGGGAGCAGTAATCAGCCCCAGCATTTT. V usage is TRBV2 and J usage is TRBJ1-5, with 7 bases fitting TRBD1. Trimming cost V 6 bases and J 4 bases; bases outside gene matches: 9. Looked up from germline, CDR1 is SNHLY and CDR2 is FYNNEI. The CDR3 consists of 15 residues.

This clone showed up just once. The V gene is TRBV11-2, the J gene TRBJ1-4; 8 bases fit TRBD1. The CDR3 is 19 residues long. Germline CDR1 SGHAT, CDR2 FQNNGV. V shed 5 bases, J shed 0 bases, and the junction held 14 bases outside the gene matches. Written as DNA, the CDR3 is TGTGCCAGCAGCAGAGGACAGGGAAGAGGTCTTGCAACTAATGAAAAACTGTTTTTT. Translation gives CASSRGQGRGLATNEKLFF.

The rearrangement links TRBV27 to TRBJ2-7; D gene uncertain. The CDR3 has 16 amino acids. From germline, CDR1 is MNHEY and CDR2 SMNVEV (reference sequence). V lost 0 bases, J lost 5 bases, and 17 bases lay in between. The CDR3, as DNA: TGTGCCAGCAGTTTATCCCCGGCAGGTCGCTGGGACGAGCAGTACTTC. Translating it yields CASSLSPAGRWDEQYF.

For the CDR3, the DNA is TGTGCCAGCAGTTTTCAGGGGCGAACCTACAATGAGCAGTTCTTC. Translation gives CASSFQGRTYNEQFF. V gene TRBV28 combines with J gene TRBJ2-1, with D possibly matching TRBD1 (6 bases). Trimming took 3 bases from V and 2 from J, leaving 11 bases between them. Germline V CDR1 and CDR2: MDHEN, SYDVKM. The CDR3 totals 15 residues. The variable domain in full, completed from reference TRBV28 and TRBJ2-1, reads DVKVTQSSRYLVKRTGEKVFLECVQDMDHENMFWYRQDPGLGLRLIYFSYDVKMKEKGDIPEGYSVSREKKERFSLILESASTNQTSMYLCASSFQGRTYNEQFFGPGTRLTVL.

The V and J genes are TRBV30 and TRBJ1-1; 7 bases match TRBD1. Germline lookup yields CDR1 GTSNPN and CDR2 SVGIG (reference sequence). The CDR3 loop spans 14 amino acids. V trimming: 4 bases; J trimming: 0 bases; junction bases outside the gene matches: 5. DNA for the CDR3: TGTGCCTGGAACAATGGACAGGTGAACACTGAAGCTTTCTTT. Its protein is CAWNNGQVNTEAFF.

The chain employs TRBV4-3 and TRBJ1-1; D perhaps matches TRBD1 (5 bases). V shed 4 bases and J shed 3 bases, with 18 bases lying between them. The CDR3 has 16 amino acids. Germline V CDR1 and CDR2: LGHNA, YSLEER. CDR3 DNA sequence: TGCGCCAGCAGCCGCATAGTCGAGTTAGGGGACACTGAAGCTTTCTTT. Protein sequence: CASSRIVELGDTEAFF.

CDR3 DNA: TGCAGCGTTGGCGCCCCGGGGGGACAAGAGACCCAGTACTTC. As protein: CSVGAPGGQETQYF. The chain has TRBV29-1 and TRBJ2-5; 7 bases fit TRBD2. Germline V gives CDR1 SQVTM, CDR2 ANQGSEA. Germline trimming cut 4 bases from V and 2 bases from J; bases unmatched to any gene: 7. The CDR3 runs 14 residues.

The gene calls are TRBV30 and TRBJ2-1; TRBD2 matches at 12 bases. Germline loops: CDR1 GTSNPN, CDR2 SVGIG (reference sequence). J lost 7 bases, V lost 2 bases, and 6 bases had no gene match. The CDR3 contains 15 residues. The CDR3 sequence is CAWSRGLAGLNEQFF. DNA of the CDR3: TGTGCCTGGAGTCGAGGACTAGCGGGACTTAATGAGCAGTTCTTC.

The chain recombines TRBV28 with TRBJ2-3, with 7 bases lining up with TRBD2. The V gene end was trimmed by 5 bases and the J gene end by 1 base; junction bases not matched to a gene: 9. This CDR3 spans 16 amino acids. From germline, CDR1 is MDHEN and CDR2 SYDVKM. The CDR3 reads CASSPTLAFGTDTQYF. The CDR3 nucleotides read TGTGCCAGCAGTCCGACACTAGCGTTTGGCACAGATACGCAGTATTTT.

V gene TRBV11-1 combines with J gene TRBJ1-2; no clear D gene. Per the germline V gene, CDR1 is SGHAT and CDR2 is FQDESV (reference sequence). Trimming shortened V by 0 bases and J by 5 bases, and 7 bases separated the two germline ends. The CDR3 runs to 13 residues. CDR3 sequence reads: CASSLAGGYGYTF. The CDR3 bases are TGTGCCAGCAGCTTAGCAGGAGGGTATGGCTACACCTTC. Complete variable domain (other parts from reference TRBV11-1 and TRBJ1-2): EAEVAQSPRYKITEKSQAVAFWCDPISGHATLYWYRQILGQGPELLVQFQDESVVDDSQLPKDRFSAERLKGVDSTLKIQPAELGDSAMYLCASSLAGGYGYTFGSGTRLTVV.

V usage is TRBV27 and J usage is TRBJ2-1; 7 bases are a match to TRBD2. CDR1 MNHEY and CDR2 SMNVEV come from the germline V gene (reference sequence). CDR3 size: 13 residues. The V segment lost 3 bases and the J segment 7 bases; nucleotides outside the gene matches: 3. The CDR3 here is CASSFGSGNEQFF. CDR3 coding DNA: TGTGCCAGCAGTTTCGGTAGCGGGAATGAGCAGTTCTTC.

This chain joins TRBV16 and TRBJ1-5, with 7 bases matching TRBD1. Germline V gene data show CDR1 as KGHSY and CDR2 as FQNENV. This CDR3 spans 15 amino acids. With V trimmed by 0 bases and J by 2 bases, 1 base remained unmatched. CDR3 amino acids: CASSQSGTGNQPQHF. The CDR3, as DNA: TGTGCCAGCAGCCAATCCGGGACAGGCAATCAGCCCCAGCATTTT. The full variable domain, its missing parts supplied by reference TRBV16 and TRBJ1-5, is GEEVAQTPKHLVRGEGQKAKLYCAPIKGHSYVFWYQQVLKNEFKFLISFQNENVFDETGMPKERFSAKCLPNSPCSLEIQATKLEDSAVYFCASSQSGTGNQPQHFGDGTRLSIL.

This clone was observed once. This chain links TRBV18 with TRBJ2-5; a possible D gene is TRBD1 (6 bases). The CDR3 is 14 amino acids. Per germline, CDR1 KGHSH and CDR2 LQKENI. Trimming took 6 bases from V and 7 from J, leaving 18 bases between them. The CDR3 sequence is CASSPGVERGTQYF. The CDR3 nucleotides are TGTGCCAGCTCGCCAGGGGTCGAAAGGGGGACCCAGTACTTC.

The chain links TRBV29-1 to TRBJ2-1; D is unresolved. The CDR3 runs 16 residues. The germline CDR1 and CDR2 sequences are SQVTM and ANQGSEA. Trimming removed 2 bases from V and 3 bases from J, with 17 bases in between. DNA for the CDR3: TGCAGCGTTGAACCCCCTACGACATGGTACTACAATGAGCAGTTCTTC. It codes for CSVEPPTTWYYNEQFF.

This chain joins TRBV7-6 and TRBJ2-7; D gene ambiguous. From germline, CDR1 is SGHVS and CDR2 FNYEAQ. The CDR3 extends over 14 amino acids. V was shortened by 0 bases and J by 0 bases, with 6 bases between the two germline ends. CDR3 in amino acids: CASSLAESSYEQYF. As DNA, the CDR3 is TGTGCCAGCAGCTTAGCGGAGAGCTCCTACGAGCAGTACTTC.

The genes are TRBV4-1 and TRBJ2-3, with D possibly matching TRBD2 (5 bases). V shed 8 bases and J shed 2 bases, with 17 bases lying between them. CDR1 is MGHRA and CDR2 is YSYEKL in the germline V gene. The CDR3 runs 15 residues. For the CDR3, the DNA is TGCGCCAGCGCTACGAGGGCAGGTAACACAGATACGCAGTATTTT. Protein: CASATRAGNTDTQYF.

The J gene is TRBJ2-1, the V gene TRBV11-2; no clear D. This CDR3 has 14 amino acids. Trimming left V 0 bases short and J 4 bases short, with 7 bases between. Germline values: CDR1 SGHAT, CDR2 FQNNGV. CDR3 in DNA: TGTGCCAGCAGCTTAGAAATGAGGTACAATGAGCAGTTCTTC. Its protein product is CASSLEMRYNEQFF.